These 23 T cell receptor beta chains were sequenced from one sample in a study of cytomegalovirus exposure and HLA in healthy donors. Repertoires were generated with immunoSEQ multiplex PCR, while TCRdb's copy carries only in-frame clones and drops some. The profile shows over 120,000 clones, 85% to 90% of them singletons. The sample comprised PBMCs. Receptors were obtained from a young woman in good health and CMV-seropositive.

The table lists this clone with a count of one. The V and J genes are TRBV6-1 and TRBJ1-1; 10 positions match TRBD1. The CDR3 length is 14 residues. Germline trimming cut 1 base from V and 4 bases from J; bases unmatched to any gene: 0. Germline CDR1 is MNHNS and CDR2 is SASEGT. CDR3 sequence: CASSEGTGGTEAFF. The CDR3 bases are TGTGCCAGCAGTGAAGGGACAGGGGGCACTGAAGCTTTCTTT.

The rearrangement uses TRBV20-1 and TRBJ1-1; D call uncertain. Germline-derived CDR1 and CDR2 are DFQATT and SNEGSKA (reference sequence). Trimming stripped 0 bases from V and 9 bases from J, with 8 bases between. The CDR3 consists of 11 residues. DNA of the CDR3: TGCAGTGCTAGAGAGTCGCAGAAAGCTTTCTTT. This gives the protein CSARESQKAFF.

The rearrangement links TRBV18 to TRBJ2-5; a possible D gene is TRBD1 (5 bases). The V gene lost 3 bases and the J gene lost 2 bases, with 13 bases spanning the gap. Germline V gene lookup returns CDR1 KGHSH and CDR2 LQKENI. The CDR3 has 15 residues. The CDR3 is CASSPQGDGQETQYF. The CDR3 DNA follows: TGTGCCAGCTCACCTCAGGGTGACGGTCAAGAGACCCAGTACTTC.

The genes are TRBV28 and TRBJ2-7; 16 positions agree with TRBD2. Trimming at V came to 5 bases and at J to 11 bases, leaving 6 bases not matched to a gene. The CDR3 runs to 14 residues. Per germline, CDR1 MDHEN and CDR2 SYDVKM. The CDR3 nucleotides read TGTGCCAGCAGTGCGACCGGGACTAGCGGGGGGGAGTACTTC. It specifies CASSATGTSGGEYF.

This chain links TRBV7-2 with TRBJ2-7, with a weak D call TRBD1 (5 bases). Germline V gene lookup returns CDR1 SGHTA and CDR2 FQGNSA. V was pared by 1 base and J by 0 bases, with 10 bases between. The CDR3 spans 15 residues. The CDR3 sequence: CASSLVGVSSYEQYF. The CDR3 nucleotides read TGTGCCAGCAGCTTAGTAGGGGTCAGCTCCTACGAGCAGTACTTC. Using reference TRBV7-2 and TRBJ2-7 for the parts outside the CDR3, the full variable domain is GAGVSQSPSNKVTEKGKDVELRCDPISGHTALYWYRQSLGQGLEFLIYFQGNSAPDKSGLPSDRFSAERTGGSVSTLTIQRTQQEDSAVYLCASSLVGVSSYEQYFGPGTRLTVT.

The chain employs TRBV28 and TRBJ1-5; TRBD1 might be the D (6 bases). The CDR3 contains 14 residues. The V gene lost 4 bases and the J gene lost 5 bases, with 12 bases spanning the gap. CDR1 and CDR2 from the germline V gene are MDHEN and SYDVKM. The CDR3 region is CASSSRPGDQPQHF. The DNA for the CDR3 is TGTGCCAGCAGTTCGCGACCAGGGGATCAGCCCCAGCATTTT.

This chain joins TRBV6-6 and TRBJ2-2; possibly TRBD1 for D (7 bases). Trimming took off 7 bases at V and 0 bases at J, with 12 bases between the two ends. The CDR3 sequence is 15 residues long. Germline values: CDR1 MNHNY, CDR2 SVGAGI (reference sequence). CDR3 sequence (DNA): TGTGCCAGCAATGCGGGACAGTCGAACACCGGGGAGCTGTTTTTT. The encoded protein is CASNAGQSNTGELFF.

V usage is TRBV27 and J usage is TRBJ2-1; tentatively, D is TRBD2 (6 bases). In germline, CDR1 is MNHEY, CDR2 SMNVEV (reference sequence). The CDR3 loop spans 14 amino acids. V lost 2 bases and J 8 bases, leaving 13 bases between the germline ends. CDR3 in DNA: TGTGCCAGCAGTTTAGGGGAGGCAAGGGATGAGCAGTTCTTC. As protein: CASSLGEARDEQFF.

The rearrangement uses TRBV9 and TRBJ2-5; 10 bases agree with TRBD2. The CDR3 contains 15 residues. CDR1 is SGDLS and CDR2 is YYNGEE in the germline V gene. Trimming at V came to 0 bases and at J to 6 bases, leaving 5 bases not matched to a gene. The CDR3 bases are TGTGCCAGCAGCGTAGGGAGCGGGGGGGCGCAGACCCAGTACTTC. This gives the protein CASSVGSGGAQTQYF.

This clone was found once. The chain links TRBV7-8 to TRBJ2-3; 8 nucleotides match TRBD2. CDR3 length: 16 residues. The germline CDR1 and CDR2 sequences are SGHVS and FQNEAQ. The V gene end was trimmed by 2 bases and the J gene end by 4 bases; junction bases not matched to a gene: 8. CDR3 protein: CASSLYPGGSSDTQYF. In DNA, the CDR3 is TGTGCCAGCAGCTTATACCCGGGGGGGAGCTCAGATACGCAGTATTTT.

The V and J genes are TRBV11-3 and TRBJ2-3; D uncertain. The CDR3 totals 14 residues. Germline V CDR1 and CDR2: SGHNT, YENEEA. The ends were cut back, 4 bases at V and 1 base at J, with 9 bases in the middle. CDR3 residues: CASSSTAGTDTQYF. The CDR3 DNA reads TGTGCCAGCAGCTCGACCGCGGGCACAGATACGCAGTATTTT.

For the CDR3, the DNA is TGTGCCTGGAGTGTACACCGACAGGGGTACACCGGGGAGCTGTTTTTT. Translation: CAWSVHRQGYTGELFF. This chain links TRBV30 with TRBJ2-2; 8 bases are a match to TRBD1. Germline values: CDR1 GTSNPN, CDR2 SVGIG (reference sequence). The CDR3 sequence is 16 residues long. With 0 bases clipped from V and 3 bases from J, the junction kept 6 bases outside the gene matches.

This clone was seen a single time. The chain joins TRBV27 to TRBJ2-1; weak D call: TRBD2 (5 bases). CDR3 length: 12 residues. Per the germline V gene, CDR1 is MNHEY and CDR2 is SMNVEV (reference sequence). V lost 2 bases and J 9 bases, leaving 8 bases between the germline ends. The CDR3 sequence: CASSLSRGEQFF. The DNA of the CDR3 is TGTGCCAGCAGTTTAAGCCGGGGTGAGCAGTTCTTC.

This chain uses TRBV28 with TRBJ1-5, with D possibly being TRBD1 (5 bases). The CDR3 runs to 14 residues. Germline V lookup: CDR1 MDHEN, CDR2 SYDVKM. V lost 3 bases and J lost 6, with 12 bases in between. This CDR3 is CASSLVGESQPQHF. The CDR3 coding sequence is TGTGCCAGCAGTTTGGTAGGGGAAAGTCAGCCCCAGCATTTT.

V and J are TRBV18 and TRBJ2-5; D is uncertain. The V and J ends lost 6 bases and 5 bases respectively, with 4 bases between them. Germline V gene sequence: CDR1 KGHSH, CDR2 LQKENI. This CDR3 has 10 amino acids. Written as DNA, the CDR3 is TGTGCCAGCTCGAGGGAGACCCAGTACTTC. Its translation: CASSRETQYF.

This clone appeared a single time. In this CDR3 the conserved last residue, phenylalanine or tryptophan, is missing, so a read error is likely. V gene TRBV6-6 combines with J gene TRBJ2-7, with D perhaps matching TRBD1 (5 bases). The V gene lost 0 bases and the J gene lost 3 bases, with 15 bases spanning the gap. This CDR3 spans 16 amino acids. From germline, CDR1 is MNHNY and CDR2 SVGAGI (reference sequence). CDR3 protein: CASSYSTTDLGYEQYL. CDR3 DNA: TGTGCCAGCAGTTACTCGACGACAGATTTAGGCTACGAGCAGTACCTC.

V and J are TRBV7-6 and TRBJ2-1; the match to TRBD2 covers 11 bases. This CDR3 region has 18 residues. Trimming removed 2 bases from V and 8 bases from J; junction bases left unmatched: 14. Germline loops: CDR1 SGHVS, CDR2 FNYEAQ. Written as DNA, the CDR3 is TGTGCCAGCAGCTTATCCGCCGGGACTAGCGGAGTTTTGGATGAGCAGTTCTTC. This translates into CASSLSAGTSGVLDEQFF.

This clone showed up just once. The chain has TRBV7-3 and TRBJ1-1; D not resolved. CDR3 length: 14 residues. V gave up 0 bases and J gave up 7 bases, with 12 bases separating them. Germline V lookup: CDR1 SGHTA, CDR2 FQGTGA. The CDR3 bases are TGTGCCAGCAGCTTAACTCCGGGGTTGGGTGAAGCTTTCTTT. Amino acids: CASSLTPGLGEAFF.

The chain combines TRBV7-2 with TRBJ1-6; D is unresolved. V lost 2 bases, J lost 9 bases, and 17 bases lay in between. In germline, CDR1 is SGHTA, CDR2 FQGNSA. The CDR3 is made up of 16 amino acids. CDR3 region: CASSLNSRVSGSPLHF. The CDR3 DNA reads TGTGCCAGCAGCTTAAACAGTAGGGTTAGCGGTTCACCCCTCCACTTT.

The chain is built from TRBV23-1 and TRBJ1-4; D remains unclear. TRBV23-1 is classed as an ORF, of uncertain function. Between the trimmed V and J ends, which lost 0 bases and 3 bases, there was a span of 11 bases. The CDR3 contains 16 residues. The CDR3: CASSQSSPGSNEKLFF. DNA for the CDR3: TGCGCCAGCAGTCAATCCTCCCCGGGATCTAATGAAAAACTGTTTTTT.

This chain links TRBV5-1 with TRBJ2-7, with D possibly matching TRBD2 (5 bases). Germline lookup yields CDR1 SGHRS and CDR2 YFSETQ. There are 14 residues in the CDR3. Trimming removed 4 bases from V and 0 bases from J, with 11 bases in between. CDR3 protein: CASSLDGNSYEQYF. CDR3 coding DNA: TGCGCCAGCAGCCTCGACGGGAACTCCTACGAGCAGTACTTC.

The chain joins TRBV13 to TRBJ2-7; 8 bases map to TRBD1. From germline, CDR1 is PRHDT and CDR2 FYEKMQ (reference sequence). The CDR3 loop spans 16 amino acids. The ends lost 5 bases at V and 3 bases at J; junction bases unmatched: 12. CDR3 amino acids: CASSNTSGQGIYEQYF. CDR3 coding DNA: TGTGCCAGCAGCAACACGTCCGGACAGGGAATCTACGAGCAGTACTTC. Supplemented by reference TRBV13 and TRBJ2-7, the full variable domain reads AAGVIQSPRHLIKEKRETATLKCYPIPRHDTVYWYQQGPGQDPQFLISFYEKMQSDKGSIPDRFSAQQFSDYHSELNMSSLELGDSALYFCASSNTSGQGIYEQYFGPGTRLTVT.

The V gene is TRBV6-1, the J gene TRBJ2-1; 11 bases align to TRBD2. The J segment lost 3 bases and the V segment lost 7 bases, leaving 5 bases of the junction unmatched. The CDR3 is made up of 15 amino acids. The V gene's germline CDR1 is MNHNS and CDR2 SASEGT. CDR3 DNA: TGTGCCAGCACCTCGACTAGCGGGGTCTACAATGAGCAGTTCTTC. Amino acids: CASTSTSGVYNEQFF.